A selection of T cell receptor beta chains follows, all from one sample in a study of OX40 agonist ivuxolimab in advanced cancers. Clones were sequenced by immunoSEQ multiplex PCR, and TCRdb holds only the in-frame ones, with some missing. The data show over 85,000 clones, with around nine tenths seen just once and less than 0.3% held by the top ten. The sample was CD4+ or CD8+ T cells sorted from blood, taken in a trial of the OX40 agonist ivuxolimab. The receptors shown here come from an adult with an advanced solid tumor such as melanoma, head and neck, liver or kidney cancer. Each CDR3 is given with its conserved first and last residue. A D gene is named only where the DNA matches it firmly. The listing skips clone size in some rows; elsewhere it reads once, few, many or a size class.

v_call	j_call	clone_size	d_call	cdr3_nt	cdr3_aa
TRBV20-1	TRBJ1-1	.	.	TGCAGTGCCTGGGACTCCCGAGGGTTCTTT	CSAWDSRGFF
TRBV5-5	TRBJ2-7	.	.	TGTGCCAGCAGCTTATCCGGTGCCTCCTACGAGCAGTACTTC	CASSLSGASYEQYF
TRBV7-9	TRBJ2-1	.	TRBD2	TGTGCCAGCAGCTTAAACCTAGCGGGAATTGGTGAGCAGTTCTTC	CASSLNLAGIGEQFF
TRBV5-4	TRBJ1-4	once	TRBD1	TGTGCCAGCAGCTCGGACAGGGGGGATGAAAAACTGTTTTTT	CASSSDRGDEKLFF
TRBV2	TRBJ2-1	.	.	TGTGCCAGCAATTTAGGGCGAGCCTACAATGAGCAGTTCTTC	CASNLGRAYNEQFF
TRBV6-6	TRBJ1-2	.	.	TGTGCCAGCAGTTACTCAAGGGGGGCGGATGGCTACACCTTC	CASSYSRGADGYTF
TRBV4-3	TRBJ2-3	.	.	TGCGCCAGCAGCCAAGGCGGTAGTGGCGGGACAGATACGCAGTATTTT	CASSQGGSGGTDTQYF
TRBV6-5	TRBJ2-7	.	.	TGTGCCAGCAGTAGGGACGGACGGGAGCAGTACTTC	CASSRDGREQYF
TRBV29-1	TRBJ2-2	.	.	TGCAGCACAATTTACCGGGACGGAGAGCTGTTTTTT	CSTIYRDGELFF
TRBV5-4	TRBJ2-5	.	TRBD2	TGTGCCAGCAGCTCTAGCGGGAGGGGGGGGACCCAGTACTTC	CASSSSGRGGTQYF
TRBV11-2	TRBJ2-7	.	.	TGTGCCAGCAGCATTTTAAAGGGGCCCTCCTCCTACGAGCAGTACTTC	CASSILKGPSSYEQYF
TRBV7-2	TRBJ1-5	.	.	TGTGCCAGCAGCTCCCAGGCGTCTAGCAATCAGCCCCAGCATTTT	CASSSQASSNQPQHF
TRBV27	TRBJ1-2	once	.	TGTGCCAGCAGTTTAGCCGGCAGGGAGAACTATGGCTACACCTTC	CASSLAGRENYGYTF
TRBV7-2	TRBJ2-2	.	.	TGTGCCAGCAGCTTTAGGACAACCGGGGAGCTGTTTTTT	CASSFRTTGELFF
TRBV5-1	TRBJ1-1	few	.	TGCGCCAGCAGCTTGGAATGGAACACTGAAGCTTTCTTT	CASSLEWNTEAFF
TRBV7-9	TRBJ2-5	.	TRBD1	TGTGCCAGCAGCTACTCGGACAGGGGCGTGACCCAGTACTTC	CASSYSDRGVTQYF
TRBV4-2	TRBJ1-5	.	TRBD1	TGTGCCAGCAGCCAAGGAGCCGGACAGGGGATGTTTGGCAATCAGCCCCAGCATTTT	CASSQGAGQGMFGNQPQHF
TRBV5-5	TRBJ1-1	.	.	TGTGCCAGCAGCTTGGCCTCGGAGAACACTGAAGCTTTCTTT	CASSLASENTEAFF
TRBV6-5	TRBJ1-1	.	TRBD1	TGTGCCAGCAGTTATGGGACAGGATTTATGAACACTGAAGCTTTCTTT	CASSYGTGFMNTEAFF
TRBV7-3	TRBJ1-3	.	.	TGTGCCAGCAGCCCCCAAGTGGGCGACACCATATATTTT	CASSPQVGDTIYF
TRBV11-2	TRBJ1-5	.	.	TGTGCCAGCAGCTTAGCAGGCAATCAGCCCCAGCATTTT	CASSLAGNQPQHF
TRBV4-2	TRBJ1-1	once	TRBD1	TGTGCCAGCAGCCAAGGCTCCGGACAGGGGCTTTTCACTGAAGCTTTCTTT	CASSQGSGQGLFTEAFF
TRBV5-1	TRBJ2-5	.	.	TGCGCCAGCAGCTTGGACCTCAGGGAGACCCAGTACTTC	CASSLDLRETQYF
TRBV28	TRBJ2-1	.	.	TGTGCCAGCAGTTTATCTGAGGCAGGGGGGAATGAGCAGTTCTTC	CASSLSEAGGNEQFF
TRBV18	TRBJ2-2	.	.	TGTGCCAGCTCACCGAGACAGGTCTCTAACACCGGGGAGCTGTTTTTT	CASSPRQVSNTGELFF
TRBV11-2	TRBJ2-3	.	TRBD2	TGTGCCAGCAGCCAAGGGACTAGCGGGAGTCATCCGCAGTATTTT	CASSQGTSGSHPQYF
TRBV4-3	TRBJ2-2	.	.	TGCGCCAGCAGCCACGCCTTAGAGACAGCTAACACCGGGGAGCTGTTTTTT	CASSHALETANTGELFF
TRBV5-4	TRBJ2-1	.	.	TGTGCCAGCAGCCTCCAGGGTGTGCGGGTCAATGAGCAGTTCTTC	CASSLQGVRVNEQFF
TRBV30	TRBJ2-1	.	.	TGTGCCTGGAGTGTTCCCCGGAGCACCTACAATGAGCAGTTCTTC	CAWSVPRSTYNEQFF
TRBV4-3	TRBJ2-7	.	TRBD2	TGCGCCAGCAGCCAAGATGGGACTAGCGGGGGAAGCGAGCAGTACTTC	CASSQDGTSGGSEQYF
TRBV28	TRBJ2-1	.	TRBD1	TGTGCCAGCAGTACAGGGGCCCTTTCCTACAATGAGCAGTTCTTC	CASSTGALSYNEQFF
TRBV5-4	TRBJ2-3	.	TRBD1	TGTGCCAGCAGGGCTCCGGGACAGGGAGGAAGAGATACGCAGTATTTT	CASRAPGQGGRDTQYF
TRBV5-1	TRBJ2-3	.	.	TGCGCCAGCAGCTTCGGGGGTCCGACAGATACGCAGTATTTT	CASSFGGPTDTQYF
TRBV27	TRBJ1-6	.	TRBD1	TGTGCCAGCAGTTTATCGGGGACAGGGTGGAATTCACCCCTCCACTTT	CASSLSGTGWNSPLHF
TRBV11-2	TRBJ2-3	.	.	TGTGCCAGCACTAGGAGCACAGATACGCAGTATTTT	CASTRSTDTQYF
TRBV7-2	TRBJ1-2	.	.	TGTGCCAGCAGCTTAGGGGCTAACTATGGCTACACCTTC	CASSLGANYGYTF
TRBV7-9	TRBJ1-2	.	.	TGTGCCAGCAGCTTGGAGGGTGACTATGGCTACACCTTC	CASSLEGDYGYTF
TRBV6-6	TRBJ1-6	once	.	TGTGCCAGCAGTTACTCCCTCTCCTATAATTCACCCCTCCACTTT	CASSYSLSYNSPLHF
TRBV10-3	TRBJ1-1	.	TRBD1	TGTGCCATCATACAGGGGGCCGAGGTCACTGAAGCTTTCTTT	CAIIQGAEVTEAFF
TRBV28	TRBJ1-1	.	.	TGTGCCAGCAGTGCCGGGGGAGCTAACACTGAAGCTTTCTTT	CASSAGGANTEAFF
TRBV7-3	TRBJ2-2	.	.	TGTGCCAGCAGCTCGCCCCTCGGGACTCGCGGCACCGGGGAGCTGTTTTTT	CASSSPLGTRGTGELFF
TRBV28	TRBJ1-4	.	.	TGTGCCAGCAGTTTATGGGACCATCTAGATGAAAAACTGTTTTTT	CASSLWDHLDEKLFF